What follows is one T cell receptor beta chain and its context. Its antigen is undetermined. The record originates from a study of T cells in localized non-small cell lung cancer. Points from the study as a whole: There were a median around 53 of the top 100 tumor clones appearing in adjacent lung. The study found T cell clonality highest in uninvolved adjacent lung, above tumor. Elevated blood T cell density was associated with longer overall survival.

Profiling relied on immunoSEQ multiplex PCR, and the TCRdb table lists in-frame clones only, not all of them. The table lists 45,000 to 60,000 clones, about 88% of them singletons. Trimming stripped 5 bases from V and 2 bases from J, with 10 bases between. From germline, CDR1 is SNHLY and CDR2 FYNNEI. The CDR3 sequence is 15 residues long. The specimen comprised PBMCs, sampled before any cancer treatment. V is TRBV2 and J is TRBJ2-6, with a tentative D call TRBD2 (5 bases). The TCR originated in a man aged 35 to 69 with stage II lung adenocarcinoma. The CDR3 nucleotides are TGTGCCAGCAGTCCTGAGAGGGCTGGGGCCAACGTCCTGACTTTC. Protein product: CASSPERAGANVLTF.